This paragraph covers one T cell receptor (beta chain) sequence. This clonotype turned up a few times. This receptor's antigen is unknown. No per-base quality is available; no much larger clone lies one base away. The library was generated by 5' RACE. Sequencer: Illumina HiSeq 2500. A second roughly 6 to 11 cycle PCR used a sample-barcoded 5' primer and a J-beta primer mix. Each TCR beta cDNA molecule received a unique molecular identifier from a template-switch 5' adaptor carrying 12 random nucleotides. Each sample yielded at least 2.5 million CDR3-containing paired-end reads. The Mint cDNA synthesis kit, primed by a TRBC-specific oligonucleotide, was used to synthesize first-strand cDNA from all RNA. All cDNA was treated with uracil-DNA glycosylase and then went through a first 18-cycle PCR with the universal primers M1SS and BC2_uni_R. The paper's processing steps were these. Each sample was normalized by randomly selecting 1 million high-quality reads, each carrying a distinct molecular identifier. Reads sharing molecular identifiers were discarded rather than binned into consensus sequences. MiTCR, with a Q25 quality threshold and the strictest error-elimination algorithm, was used for CDR3 identification, clonotype clustering and error correction. A nonparametric unseen species model using Euler transformation provided a lower-bound estimate of total TCR beta diversity. The public reads were reprocessed in TCRdb via fastp at Q25 and MiXCR, keeping in-frame beta chains. All rows with the same CDR3 protein become a single entry with the most common DNA and genes. TCRdb, not the original authors, processed these V and J calls. The sample records about 510,000 distinct CDR3 sequences, roughly a quarter of which are singletons. Approximately 3.6% of the sample belongs to the ten largest clones.

This specimen comes from a study of blood T cells in healthy people across ages (dated by TCRdb to about 2015). Turning to the overall study: Template switching captured roughly one uniquely barcoded TCR beta cDNA molecule per two T cells in model experiments. To track age-related changes in TCR beta repertoire diversity, the study relied on deep sequencing normalized with unique cDNA molecular identifiers. Four age groups were formed from the donors: young (average approximately 15 years), middle-aged (around 37), aged (62) and long-lived (around 82). The study analyzed two additional independent replicas of 1 million unique cDNA reads from the same blood draw for two donors, one aged 18 to 30 and one aged 80 or older. Overall study results and their limits: The CMV infection status of donors was not known, potentially confounding age-related changes in expanded clonotypes. A strong correlation was found between observed TCR beta diversity and the percentage of naive T cells measured by flow cytometry. Since profiling was done on bulk unsorted PBMCs, naive and antigen-experienced compartments could not be conclusively compared. Compared with the aged group, the long-lived group had more naive CD4+ T cells, fewer expanded clones and increased TCR diversity, a pattern suggesting age selection. Total diversity estimates from one million sequenced T cells were considered lower bounds and underestimates. Observed TCR beta diversity per million T cells fell roughly linearly with age, and a significant reduction was already apparent by age about 38.

The donors were some 36 Caucasian individuals from Russia, aged 6 to 90 years, who were systemically healthy. About 9.6 milliliters of peripheral blood were collected from each donor into EDTA-treated Vacutainer tubes. Ficoll-Paque density-gradient centrifugation was used to isolate PBMCs, with at least 7 million obtained per sample. Total RNA was extracted from PBMCs with Trizol reagent, with at least 5.5 micrograms obtained per sample. The percentages of naive CD45RAhigh/CD27high T cells were determined by flow cytometry on a PBMC aliquot from every donor. Ends trimmed: V by 1 base, J by 2 bases; bases unmatched to a gene: 7. The CDR3 covers 17 residues, taking in both the cysteine and the phenylalanine. Of the read, only the CDR3 DNA is kept; its 51 bases are in frame from base 1. CDR1 SGHTA and CDR2 FQGNSA are derived from the germline V gene. The same specimen was also included in a second study, on T cells of mothers and their children. In that second paper, the authors write: Donors were nine systemically healthy Caucasian individuals: three mothers and their six children. cDNA synthesis consumed the entire amount of extracted RNA, loaded at approximately 1.6 ug RNA in each 15 ul reaction. In the second PCR, the M1S primer introduced both the sample barcodes and 2-4 random nucleotides. Over 9.5 million TCR beta CDR3 reads were obtained for each mother, and about 3 million reads were obtained for each child. In both related and unrelated pairs, thymic selection shapes the output of TCR recombination in a similar way, with inherited differences having only a minor effect. Normalized repertoire overlap was always found to be slightly, but never significantly, higher in related mother-child pairs than in unrelated mother-child pairs. No persistent microchimeric T cell clones were found, with a detection sensitivity of 80 to 100 clones per million clonotypes. The study used deep NGS to compare TCR beta repertoires of mothers and children, seeking features distinguishing related mother-child pairs from unrelated individuals. On average, the children were roughly 10 +/- 4 years old, while the mothers were approximately 40 +/- 4 years old. After adapters were ligated using NEBNext reagents, the libraries underwent 100+100 nt paired-end sequencing on an Illumina HiSeq 2000. To prevent cross-contamination, the mother and child libraries were prepared one month apart and sequenced in separate runs. For each donor, between about 450,000 and 2,300,000 distinct TCR beta clonotypes were identified. Naive TCR beta clonotypes were estimated from low-frequency clonotypes matched to each donor's FACS-determined naive share, without sorting.

The sequence came from a boy between 2 and 15 years old in good health. The chain is encoded by TRBV7-2 joined to TRBJ2-1, with 8 central nucleotides matching TRBD2. The specimen sequenced was blood. The nucleotide sequence reads TGTGCCAGCAGCTTAGAAGGTAGCGGGGCCCCCTACAATGAGCAGTTCTTC. Translated, this gives CASSLEGSGAPYNEQFF.